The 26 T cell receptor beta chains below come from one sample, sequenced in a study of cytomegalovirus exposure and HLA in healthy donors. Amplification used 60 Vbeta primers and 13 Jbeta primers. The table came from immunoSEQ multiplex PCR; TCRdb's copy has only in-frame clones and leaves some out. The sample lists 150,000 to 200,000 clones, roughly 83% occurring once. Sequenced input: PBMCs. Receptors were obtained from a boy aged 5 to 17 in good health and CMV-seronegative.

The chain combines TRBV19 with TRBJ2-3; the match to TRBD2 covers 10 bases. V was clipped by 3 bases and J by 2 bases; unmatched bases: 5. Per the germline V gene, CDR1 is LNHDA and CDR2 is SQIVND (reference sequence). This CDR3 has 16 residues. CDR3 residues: CASSISSGGITDTQYF. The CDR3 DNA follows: TGTGCCAGTAGTATTAGTAGCGGGGGGATCACAGATACGCAGTATTTT. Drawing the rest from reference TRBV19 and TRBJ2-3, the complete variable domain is DGGITQSPKYLFRKEGQNVTLSCEQNLNHDAMYWYRQDPGQGLRLIYYSQIVNDFQKGDIAEGYSVSREKKESFPLTVTSAQKNPTAFYLCASSISSGGITDTQYFGPGTRLTVL.

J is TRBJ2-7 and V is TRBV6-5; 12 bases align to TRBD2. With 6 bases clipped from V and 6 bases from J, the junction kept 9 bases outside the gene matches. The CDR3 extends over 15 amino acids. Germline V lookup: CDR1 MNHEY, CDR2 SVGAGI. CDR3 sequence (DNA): TGTGCCAGCAGGAGGCTAGCGGGGGGGCCGCGCGAGCAGTACTTC. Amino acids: CASRRLAGGPREQYF.

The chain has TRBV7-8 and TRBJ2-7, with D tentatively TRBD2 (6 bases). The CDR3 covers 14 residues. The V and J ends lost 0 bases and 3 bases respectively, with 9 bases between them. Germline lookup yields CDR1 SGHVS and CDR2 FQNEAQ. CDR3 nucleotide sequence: TGTGCCAGCAGCTTAGCGTGGGGGGACTACGAGCAGTACTTC. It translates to CASSLAWGDYEQYF.

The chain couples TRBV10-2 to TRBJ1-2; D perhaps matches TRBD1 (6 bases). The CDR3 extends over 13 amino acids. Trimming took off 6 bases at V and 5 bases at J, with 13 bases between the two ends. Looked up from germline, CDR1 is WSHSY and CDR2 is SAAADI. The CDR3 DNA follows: TGCGCCAGCAGATCAGGGGAGTCATATGGCTACACCTTC. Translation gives CASRSGESYGYTF.

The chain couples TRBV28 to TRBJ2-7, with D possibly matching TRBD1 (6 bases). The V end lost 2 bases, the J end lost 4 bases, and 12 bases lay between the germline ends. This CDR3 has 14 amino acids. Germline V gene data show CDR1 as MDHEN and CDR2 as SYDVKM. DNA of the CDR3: TGTGCCAGCAGTTTAGGTTCCCAGGGGTACGAGCAGTACTTC. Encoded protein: CASSLGSQGYEQYF.

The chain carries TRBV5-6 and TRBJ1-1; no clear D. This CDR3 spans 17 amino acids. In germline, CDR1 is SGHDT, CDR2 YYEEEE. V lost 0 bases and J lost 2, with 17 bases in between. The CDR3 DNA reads TGTGCCAGCAGCTTGGCCTCCGTGGGCTCGGGAAACACTGAAGCTTTCTTT. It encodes CASSLASVGSGNTEAFF.

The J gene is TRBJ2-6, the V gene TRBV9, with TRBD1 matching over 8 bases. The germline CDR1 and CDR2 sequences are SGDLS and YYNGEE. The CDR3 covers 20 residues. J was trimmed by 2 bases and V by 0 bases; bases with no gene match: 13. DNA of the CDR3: TGTGCCAGCAGCGTAGACCCCCGCGGGACAGGTAGTACTGGGGCCAACGTCCTGACTTTC. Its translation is CASSVDPRGTGSTGANVLTF.

The CDR3 is CASTLTGGSGGELFF. The DNA for the CDR3 is TGTGCCAGCACACTAACAGGGGGTAGCGGCGGGGAGCTGTTTTTT. The V and J genes are TRBV6-5 and TRBJ2-2; 8 bases are a match to TRBD1. The CDR3 runs to 15 residues. The J segment lost 7 bases and the V segment lost 7 bases, leaving 11 bases of the junction unmatched. Germline V CDR1 and CDR2: MNHEY, SVGAGI.

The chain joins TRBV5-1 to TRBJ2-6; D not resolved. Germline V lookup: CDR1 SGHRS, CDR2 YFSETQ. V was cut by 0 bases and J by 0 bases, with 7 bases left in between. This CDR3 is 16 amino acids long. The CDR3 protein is CASSLALLSGANVLTF. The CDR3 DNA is TGCGCCAGCAGCTTGGCCCTACTCTCTGGGGCCAACGTCCTGACTTTC.

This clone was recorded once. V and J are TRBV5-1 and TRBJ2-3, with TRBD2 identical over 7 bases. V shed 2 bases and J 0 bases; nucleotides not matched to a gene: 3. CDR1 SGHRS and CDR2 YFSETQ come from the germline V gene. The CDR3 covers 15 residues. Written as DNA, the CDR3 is TGCGCCAGCAGCTTAGCGGGACCTAGCACAGATACGCAGTATTTT. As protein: CASSLAGPSTDTQYF.

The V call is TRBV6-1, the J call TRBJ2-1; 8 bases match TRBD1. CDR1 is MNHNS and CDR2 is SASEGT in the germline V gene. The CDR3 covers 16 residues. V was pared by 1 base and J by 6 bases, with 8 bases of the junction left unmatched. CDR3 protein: CASSEDSGTGPNEQFF. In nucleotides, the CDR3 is TGTGCCAGCAGTGAAGACTCCGGGACAGGACCCAATGAGCAGTTCTTC.

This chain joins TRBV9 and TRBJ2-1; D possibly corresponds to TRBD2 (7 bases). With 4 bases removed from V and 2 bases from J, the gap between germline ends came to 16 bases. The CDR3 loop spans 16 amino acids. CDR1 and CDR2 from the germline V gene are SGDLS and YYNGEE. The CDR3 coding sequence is TGTGCCAGCAGCCCGGGGGGCGGGGCTACCTACAATGAGCAGTTCTTC. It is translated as CASSPGGGATYNEQFF.

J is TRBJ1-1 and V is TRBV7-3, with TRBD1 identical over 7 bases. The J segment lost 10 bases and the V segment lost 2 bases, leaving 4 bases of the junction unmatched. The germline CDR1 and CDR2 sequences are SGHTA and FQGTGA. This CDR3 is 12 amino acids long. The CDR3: CASSLDRVRAFF. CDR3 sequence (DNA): TGTGCCAGCAGCTTAGACAGGGTACGAGCTTTCTTT.

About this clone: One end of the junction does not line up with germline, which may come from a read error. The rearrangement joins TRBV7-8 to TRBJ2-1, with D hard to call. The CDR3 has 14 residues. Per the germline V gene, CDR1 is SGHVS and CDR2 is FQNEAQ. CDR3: CASTLWVQFYEQFF. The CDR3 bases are TGTGCCAGCACCTTATGGGTACAGTTTTACGAGCAGTTCTTC. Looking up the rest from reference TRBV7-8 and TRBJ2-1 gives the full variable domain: GAGVSQSPRYKVAKRGQDVALRCDPISGHVSLFWYQQALGQGPEFLTYFQNEAQLDKSGLPSDRFFAERPEGSVSTLKIQRTQQEDSAVYLCASTLWVQFYEQFFGPGTRLTVL.

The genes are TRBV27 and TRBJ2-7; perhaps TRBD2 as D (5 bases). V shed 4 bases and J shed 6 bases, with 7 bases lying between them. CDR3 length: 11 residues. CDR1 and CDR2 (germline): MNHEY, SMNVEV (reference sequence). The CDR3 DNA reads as TGTGCCAGCAGTTCGGGGAGCGAGCAGTACTTC. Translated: CASSSGSEQYF.

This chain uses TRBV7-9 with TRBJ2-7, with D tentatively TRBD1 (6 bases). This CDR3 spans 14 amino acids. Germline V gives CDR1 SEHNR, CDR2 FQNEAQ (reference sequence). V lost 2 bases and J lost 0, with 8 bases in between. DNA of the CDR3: TGTGCCAGCAGCTTACAGGGGAACTCCTACGAGCAGTACTTC. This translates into CASSLQGNSYEQYF.

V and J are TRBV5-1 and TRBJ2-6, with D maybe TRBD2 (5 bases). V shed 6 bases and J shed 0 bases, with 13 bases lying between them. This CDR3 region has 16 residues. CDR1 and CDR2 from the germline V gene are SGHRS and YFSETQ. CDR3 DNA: TGCGCCAGCAATCGGGGAGAGAGCTCTGGGGCCAACGTCCTGACTTTC. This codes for CASNRGESSGANVLTF.

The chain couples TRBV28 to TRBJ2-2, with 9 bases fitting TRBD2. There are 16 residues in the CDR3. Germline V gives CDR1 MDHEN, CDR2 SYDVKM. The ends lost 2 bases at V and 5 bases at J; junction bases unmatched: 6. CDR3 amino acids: CASSLLSSGKTGELFF. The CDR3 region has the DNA TGTGCCAGCAGTTTACTATCTAGCGGGAAGACCGGGGAGCTGTTTTTT.

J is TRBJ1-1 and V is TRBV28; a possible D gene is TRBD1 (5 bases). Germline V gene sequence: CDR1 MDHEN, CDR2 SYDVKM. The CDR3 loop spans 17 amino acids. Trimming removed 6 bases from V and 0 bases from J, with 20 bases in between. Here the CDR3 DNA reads TGTGCCAGCAGAATCCGGGGGACGGGGGGTTTGAACACTGAAGCTTTCTTT. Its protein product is CASRIRGTGGLNTEAFF. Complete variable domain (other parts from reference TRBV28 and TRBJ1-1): DVKVTQSSRYLVKRTGEKVFLECVQDMDHENMFWYRQDPGLGLRLIYFSYDVKMKEKGDIPEGYSVSREKKERFSLILESASTNQTSMYLCASRIRGTGGLNTEAFFGQGTRLTVV.

CDR3 bases: TGTGCCAGCAGCGTAGCTATTAGCGGGACCCAAGAGACCCAGTACTTC. This translates into CASSVAISGTQETQYF. The V and J genes are TRBV9 and TRBJ2-5; 8 bases are a match to TRBD2. J lost 1 base, V lost 0 bases, and 5 bases had no gene match. The CDR3 runs 16 residues. Germline-derived CDR1 and CDR2 are SGDLS and YYNGEE.

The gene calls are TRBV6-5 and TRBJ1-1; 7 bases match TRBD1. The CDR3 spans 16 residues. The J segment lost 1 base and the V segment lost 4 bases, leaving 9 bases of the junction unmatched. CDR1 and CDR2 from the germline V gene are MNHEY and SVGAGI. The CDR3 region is CASSFRTGWTNTEAFF. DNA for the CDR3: TGTGCCAGCAGTTTTCGGACAGGTTGGACGAACACTGAAGCTTTCTTT.

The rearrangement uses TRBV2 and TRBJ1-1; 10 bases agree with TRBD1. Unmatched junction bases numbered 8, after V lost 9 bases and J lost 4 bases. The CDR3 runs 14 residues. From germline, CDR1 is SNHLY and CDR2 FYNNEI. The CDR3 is CASRPRTGGTEAFF. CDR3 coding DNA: TGTGCCAGTCGCCCGCGGACAGGGGGCACTGAAGCTTTCTTT.

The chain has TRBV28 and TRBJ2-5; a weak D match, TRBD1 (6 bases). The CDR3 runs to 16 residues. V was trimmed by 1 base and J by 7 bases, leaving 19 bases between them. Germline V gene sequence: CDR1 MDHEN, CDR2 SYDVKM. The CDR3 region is CASSLLQGLKWGTQYF. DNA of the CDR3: TGTGCCAGCAGTTTATTACAGGGCCTTAAGTGGGGGACCCAGTACTTC.

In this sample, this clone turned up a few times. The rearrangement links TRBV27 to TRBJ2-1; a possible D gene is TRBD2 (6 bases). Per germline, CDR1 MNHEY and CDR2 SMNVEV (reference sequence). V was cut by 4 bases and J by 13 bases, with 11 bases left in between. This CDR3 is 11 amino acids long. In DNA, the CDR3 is TGTGCCAGCAGTTCGGGACTCTTTCAGTTCTTC. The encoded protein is CASSSGLFQFF.

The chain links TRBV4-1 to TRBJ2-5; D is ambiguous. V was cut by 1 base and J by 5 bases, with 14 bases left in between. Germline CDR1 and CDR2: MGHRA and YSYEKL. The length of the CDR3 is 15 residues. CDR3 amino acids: CASSQGAGLRETQYF. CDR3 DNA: TGCGCCAGCAGCCAAGGAGCCGGTCTGCGCGAGACCCAGTACTTC.

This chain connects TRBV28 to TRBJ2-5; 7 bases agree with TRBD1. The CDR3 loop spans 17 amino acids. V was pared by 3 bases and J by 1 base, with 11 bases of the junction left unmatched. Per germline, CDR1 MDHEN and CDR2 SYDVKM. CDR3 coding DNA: TGTGCCAGCAGTTTGGAACCCACGGACAGGATCCAAGAGACCCAGTACTTC. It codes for CASSLEPTDRIQETQYF.